A single sample is the source of the 23 T cell receptor beta chains below, sequenced in a study of CD8+ T cells in alopecia areata. TCR sequencing used cDNA made by reverse transcription of extracted RNA. TCRdb's copy holds only in-frame clones and misses some; the assay was immunoSEQ multiplex PCR. The profile covers 130,000 or so clones, with roughly 50% appearing a single time and about 10% taken by the ten largest. The sample was NKG2D-low CD8+ T cells sorted from blood. These receptors originate from a human donor with alopecia areata.

The chain joins TRBV29-1 to TRBJ2-7; D not resolved. The CDR3 sequence is 12 residues long. Germline CDR1 is SQVTM and CDR2 is ANQGSEA. Trimming removed 3 bases at V and 2 bases at J, with 8 bases between. CDR3 coding DNA: TGCAGCGTTGAGGGCGTAGCCTACGAGCAGTACTTC. Its protein product is CSVEGVAYEQYF.

This clone was seen a handful of times. The rearrangement joins TRBV19 to TRBJ2-7, with D possibly TRBD2 on 5 matching bases. V lost 5 bases to trimming and J lost 2 bases, with 10 bases between them. The CDR3 has 13 amino acids. Germline V gene lookup returns CDR1 LNHDA and CDR2 SQIVND (reference sequence). The CDR3, as DNA: TGTGCCAGTAGTTGGGAGTACACCTACGAGCAGTACTTC. The encoded protein is CASSWEYTYEQYF.

The J gene is TRBJ2-1, the V gene TRBV29-1; possibly TRBD2 for D (6 bases). Germline-derived CDR1 and CDR2 are SQVTM and ANQGSEA. The CDR3 spans 13 residues. The V end was cut by 1 base, the J end by 2 bases, with 6 bases between. CDR3 DNA: TGCAGCGTTGAAGCGGGAGCCTACAATGAGCAGTTCTTC. As protein: CSVEAGAYNEQFF.

This chain uses TRBV4-3 with TRBJ2-7; 7 positions match TRBD1. Germline CDR1 and CDR2: LGHNA and YSLEER. This CDR3 contains 13 residues. J was trimmed by 5 bases and V by 3 bases; bases with no gene match: 4. The CDR3 region is CASSHDRDHEQYF. The CDR3 bases are TGCGCCAGCAGCCATGACAGGGACCACGAGCAGTACTTC.

The chain joins TRBV27 to TRBJ2-7; tentative D call: TRBD2 (6 bases). The CDR3 is 11 amino acids. Deletions cut 11 bases from V and 5 bases from J, with 13 bases between. Looked up from germline, CDR1 is MNHEY and CDR2 is SMNVEV (reference sequence). The CDR3 loop is CAAGRFDEQYF. The CDR3 coding sequence is TGTGCCGCGGGGCGGTTTGACGAGCAGTACTTC.

This clone turned up a few times. The chain has TRBV29-1 and TRBJ2-7; either TRBD1 or TRBD2 may fit D (5 bases each). Germline V gives CDR1 SQVTM, CDR2 ANQGSEA. The V gene lost 4 bases and the J gene lost 5 bases, with 12 bases spanning the gap. CDR3 length equals 12 residues. In nucleotides, the CDR3 is TGCAGCGTTGCGGGGCAGAGGAACGAGCAGTACTTC. As protein: CSVAGQRNEQYF.

CDR3: CASSLVGYEQYF. The CDR3 coding sequence is TGTGCCAGCAGTTTAGTGGGATACGAGCAGTACTTC. The chain is built from TRBV27 and TRBJ2-7; D call uncertain. This CDR3 is 12 amino acids long. V was cut by 2 bases and J by 4 bases, with 6 bases left in between. Germline-derived CDR1 and CDR2 are MNHEY and SMNVEV (reference sequence).

Concerning this clone: Other DNA sequences in this specimen translate into the identical CDR3. J is TRBJ2-1 and V is TRBV30, with D hard to call. Germline V gene lookup returns CDR1 GTSNPN and CDR2 SVGIG (reference sequence). The CDR3 runs 12 residues. Trimming took off 0 bases at V and 8 bases at J, with 8 bases between the two ends. CDR3 region: CAWSVLADEQFF. The CDR3, as DNA: TGTGCCTGGAGTGTATTGGCCGATGAGCAGTTCTTC.

This rearrangement joins TRBV29-1 to TRBJ2-5; D is ambiguous. Deletions cut 1 base from V and 6 bases from J, with 21 bases between. CDR1 and CDR2 from the germline V gene are SQVTM and ANQGSEA. The CDR3 contains 16 residues. CDR3: CSVEGATETIEQTQYF. In DNA form, the CDR3 reads TGCAGCGTTGAAGGCGCAACGGAGACCATTGAACAGACCCAGTACTTC.

This clone was observed a few times. V gene TRBV29-1 combines with J gene TRBJ2-7; the match to TRBD2 covers 8 bases. Germline CDR1 and CDR2: SQVTM and ANQGSEA. J lost 4 bases, V lost 7 bases, and 3 bases had no gene match. This CDR3 spans 11 amino acids. The CDR3 protein is CSAGGAYEQYF. Written as DNA, the CDR3 is TGCAGCGCCGGGGGGGCGTACGAGCAGTACTTC.

The gene calls are TRBV27 and TRBJ2-3; no reliable D call. This CDR3 spans 13 amino acids. The ends were cut back, 2 bases at V and 6 bases at J, with 9 bases in the middle. Germline CDR1 is MNHEY and CDR2 is SMNVEV (reference sequence). DNA for the CDR3: TGTGCCAGCAGTTTAATGCCTGCGGATACGCAGTATTTT. It is translated as CASSLMPADTQYF.

The table lists this clone with a few counts. This sequence joins TRBV28 and TRBJ2-7; 9 bases are shared with TRBD2. The CDR3 contains 15 residues. Germline V lookup: CDR1 MDHEN, CDR2 SYDVKM. After removal of 5 bases from V and 0 bases from J, the junction contained 5 bases not matched to a gene. The CDR3 spells CASSETSGSSYEQYF. The CDR3 nucleotides read TGTGCCAGCAGTGAGACTAGCGGTAGCTCCTACGAGCAGTACTTC.

This clone was seen just once. The chain links TRBV29-1 to TRBJ2-3; tentative D call: TRBD2 (5 bases). This CDR3 spans 12 amino acids. Trimming took 3 bases from V and 3 from J, leaving 7 bases between them. Germline assignment: CDR1 SQVTM and CDR2 ANQGSEA. The CDR3 DNA sequence: TGCAGCGTTGAGGGCGGGACAGATACGCAGTATTTT. The encoded protein is CSVEGGTDTQYF.

The CDR3: CASSLGDARDTQYF. The CDR3, as DNA: TGCGCCAGCAGCCTCGGGGACGCAAGGGATACGCAGTATTTT. The chain joins TRBV4-3 to TRBJ2-3; D tentatively reads TRBD1 or TRBD2 (5 bases each). Germline V lookup: CDR1 LGHNA, CDR2 YSLEER. Trimming pared 4 bases from V and 6 bases from J, leaving 14 bases between. The CDR3 loop spans 14 amino acids.

This sequence joins TRBV30 and TRBJ2-4; 7 bases match TRBD1. CDR3 length: 12 amino acids. Germline loops: CDR1 GTSNPN, CDR2 SVGIG (reference sequence). V shed 0 bases, J shed 10 bases, and the junction held 3 bases outside the gene matches. CDR3 nucleotide sequence: TGTGCCTGGAGTGTACAGGGACAGATTCAGTACTTC. Protein sequence: CAWSVQGQIQYF.

Only one count was recorded for this clone. Other DNA variants within this sample encode the same CDR3. The chain couples TRBV29-1 to TRBJ2-1; the match to TRBD2 covers 7 bases. Looked up from germline, CDR1 is SQVTM and CDR2 is ANQGSEA. Trimming cost V 6 bases and J 0 bases; bases outside gene matches: 5. This CDR3 is 14 amino acids long. CDR3 bases: TGCAGCGTCGACGGCGGGAGCTCCTACAATGAGCAGTTCTTC. This codes for CSVDGGSSYNEQFF.

This clone was counted only a few times. The rearrangement links TRBV28 to TRBJ2-3; 7 bases are a match to TRBD2. The CDR3 extends over 17 amino acids. The V gene's germline CDR1 is MDHEN and CDR2 SYDVKM. Trimming removed 4 bases from V and 2 bases from J; junction bases left unmatched: 12. The CDR3: CASSSLRGDLLTDTQYF. CDR3 coding DNA: TGTGCCAGCAGTTCTCTTCGGGGGGACCTACTCACAGATACGCAGTATTTT.

The chain recombines TRBV30 with TRBJ2-6, with 8 bases lining up with TRBD1. The V and J ends lost 5 bases and 0 bases, in that order; junction bases with no gene match: 18. This CDR3 has 20 amino acids. Per germline, CDR1 GTSNPN and CDR2 SVGIG (reference sequence). The CDR3 spells CAWGPGQVNSFFSGANVLTF. CDR3 in DNA: TGTGCCTGGGGCCCGGGACAGGTAAACAGTTTCTTCTCTGGGGCCAACGTCCTGACTTTC. The entire variable domain, with the rest obtained from reference TRBV30 and TRBJ2-6, is as follows: SQTIHQWPATLVQPVGSPLSLECTVEGTSNPNLYWYRQAAGRGLQLLFYSVGIGQISSEVPQNLSASRPQDRQFILSSKKLLLSDSGFYLCAWGPGQVNSFFSGANVLTFGAGSRLTVL.

This clone was detected only a few times. The DNA of the CDR3 is TGTGCCAGCCCTGGACAGAACACAGATACGCAGTATTTT. This gives the protein CASPGQNTDTQYF. The J gene is TRBJ2-3, the V gene TRBV2; a possible D gene is TRBD1 (6 bases). Germline V gene data show CDR1 as SNHLY and CDR2 as FYNNEI. Between the trimmed V and J ends, which lost 8 bases and 2 bases, there was a span of 11 bases. The CDR3 length is 13 residues.

This clone occurred a few times. In DNA, the CDR3 is TGTGCCACCAGCAGCCTCGGGACAGGGGCCTACAATGAGCAGTTCTTC. Translated: CATSSLGTGAYNEQFF. The rearrangement uses TRBV15 and TRBJ2-1, with 10 bases aligning to TRBD1. This CDR3 spans 16 amino acids. The V gene's germline CDR1 is LNHNV and CDR2 YYDKDF (reference sequence). V shed 3 bases, J shed 2 bases, and the junction held 4 bases outside the gene matches.

The table lists this clone with a few counts. The chain recombines TRBV7-9 with TRBJ2-7; a weak D match, TRBD1 (6 bases). The germline V gene encodes CDR1 SEHNR and CDR2 FQNEAQ (reference sequence). Trimming took 0 bases from V and 4 from J, leaving 7 bases between them. The CDR3 totals 13 residues. The CDR3 sequence: CASSLAQGYEQYF. The CDR3 nucleotides are TGTGCCAGCAGCTTAGCCCAGGGGTACGAGCAGTACTTC.

In its sample, this clone was seen a few times. The CDR3 DNA reads as TGCGCCAGCAGCCAAGTGGGAGCCTTTGAAGCTTTCTTT. Translating it yields CASSQVGAFEAFF. The chain has TRBV4-1 and TRBJ1-1; D not resolved. Per germline, CDR1 MGHRA and CDR2 YSYEKL. Trimming stripped 1 base from V and 7 bases from J, with 10 bases between. This CDR3 region has 13 residues.

Only a few counts were recorded for this clone. The chain couples TRBV27 to TRBJ1-3; D ambiguous. The CDR3 is 13 amino acids. Trimming shortened V by 2 bases and J by 8 bases, and 10 bases separated the two germline ends. Germline lookup yields CDR1 MNHEY and CDR2 SMNVEV (reference sequence). CDR3: CASSLQEGDTIYF. The CDR3, as DNA: TGTGCCAGCAGTTTACAAGAAGGAGACACCATATATTTT.